This T cell receptor beta chain was captured by sequencing in a study of blood T cell repertoires in COVID-19. Study information: Specimens from acute and convalescent COVID-19 originated in the United States, Italy and Spain.

Self-reported history from a screening survey and questionnaire set each donor's cohort. Recovered Cohort 3 donors showed two negative PCRs, clearance, or symptom resolution. V was trimmed by 0 bases and J by 10 bases, leaving 9 bases between them. The germline gives CDR1 SGHDN, CDR2 FVKESK. The CDR3 is made up of 12 amino acids. Clones were sequenced by immunoSEQ multiplex PCR, and TCRdb holds only the in-frame ones, with some missing. The data show around 250,000 clones, 85% to 90% seen once. The genes are TRBV14 and TRBJ1-2, with no clear D. The TCR comes from a woman in her 30s who had recovered from COVID-19. Sequences were obtained from PBMCs or T cells enriched from blood (not recorded which). Written as DNA, the CDR3 is TGTGCCAGCAGCCAAGACGGTCATTTCTACACCTTC. It encodes CASSQDGHFYTF.